These 24 T cell receptor beta chains share one sample of origin, sequenced in a study of cytotoxic CD8 clonotypes in ibrutinib-treated CLL. Produced via immunoSEQ multiplex PCR; TCRdb's table is partial and in-frame only. The sample includes approximately 15,000 clones, around 61% of them seen just once. This material consisted of PBMCs, taken before ibrutinib treatment. These receptor sequences come from a human donor with chronic lymphocytic leukemia.

This clone has only a few counts. V is TRBV27 and J is TRBJ1-2; 9 nucleotides align to TRBD1. The CDR3 is 15 residues long. Trimming removed 5 bases from V and 8 bases from J; junction bases left unmatched: 12. Looked up from germline, CDR1 is MNHEY and CDR2 is SMNVEV (reference sequence). CDR3: CASSPSGQGRVGYTF. The CDR3 DNA follows: TGTGCCAGCAGTCCCTCGGGACAGGGTAGGGTCGGCTACACCTTC.

This chain connects TRBV5-4 to TRBJ1-6; D gene uncertain. Germline V gene sequence: CDR1 SGHNT, CDR2 YYREEE (reference sequence). With 4 bases removed from V and 11 bases from J, the gap between germline ends came to 13 bases. The CDR3 consists of 13 residues. The CDR3 sequence is CASSPALGTPLHF. The CDR3 DNA follows: TGTGCCAGCAGCCCGGCCCTTGGTACACCCCTCCACTTT.

The genes are TRBV7-7 and TRBJ2-2; TRBD2 matches 7 bases. The CDR3 sequence is 15 residues long. Germline-derived CDR1 and CDR2 are SSHAT and FNYEAQ (reference sequence). V was pared by 5 bases and J by 4 bases, with 7 bases of the junction left unmatched. This CDR3 reads CASSQRGVSTGELFF. For the CDR3, the DNA is TGTGCCAGCAGCCAACGGGGGGTGAGCACCGGGGAGCTGTTTTTT.

By share, this clone ranks as medium-sized (0.01 to 0.1%). The chain recombines TRBV2 with TRBJ2-1, with 13 bases fitting TRBD2. The CDR3 is made up of 14 amino acids. CDR1 is SNHLY and CDR2 is FYNNEI in the germline V gene. The junction had 4 bases not matched to a gene; V was cut back by 6 bases and J by 8 bases. The CDR3 is CASRLAGGPYEQFF. DNA for the CDR3: TGTGCCAGCAGACTAGCGGGGGGGCCCTATGAGCAGTTCTTC.

The chain employs TRBV27 and TRBJ2-1, with 8 bases aligning to TRBD2. Germline V gene data show CDR1 as MNHEY and CDR2 as SMNVEV (reference sequence). The CDR3 extends over 15 amino acids. V was pared by 6 bases and J by 8 bases, with 12 bases of the junction left unmatched. CDR3 DNA: TGTGCCAGCAGCCTCGCGGGACTAGTCTTCTATGAGCAGTTCTTC. This codes for CASSLAGLVFYEQFF.

DNA for the CDR3: TGTGCCAGCAGGCCCCGGGACAGAGGATACAATGAGCAGTTCTTC. Translation: CASRPRDRGYNEQFF. The chain combines TRBV27 with TRBJ2-1; 7 nucleotides line up with TRBD1. The CDR3 extends over 15 amino acids. Trimming took 6 bases from V and 4 from J; bases not matched to a gene: 9. The germline CDR1 and CDR2 sequences are MNHEY and SMNVEV (reference sequence).

In its sample, this clone was seen once. The V call is TRBV6-5, the J call TRBJ1-2; no clear D. Germline CDR1 is MNHEY and CDR2 is SVGAGI. This CDR3 is 14 amino acids long. V was trimmed by 7 bases and J by 5 bases, leaving 17 bases between them. This CDR3 is CASKGDQVSYGYTF. The CDR3 region has the DNA TGTGCCAGCAAGGGCGACCAGGTTAGTTATGGCTACACCTTC.

This chain connects TRBV19 to TRBJ1-6, with D perhaps matching TRBD1 (5 bases). Germline V gene lookup returns CDR1 LNHDA and CDR2 SQIVND (reference sequence). The CDR3 is made up of 14 amino acids. The ends were cut back, 3 bases at V and 13 bases at J, with 16 bases in the middle. The CDR3 coding sequence is TGTGCCAGTAGTATGCAGGAACAGACAGCGCCCCTCCACTTT. This codes for CASSMQEQTAPLHF.

The chain combines TRBV7-2 with TRBJ2-7; TRBD2 agrees at 11 bases. The germline CDR1 and CDR2 sequences are SGHTA and FQGNSA. The CDR3 is 15 residues long. With V trimmed by 5 bases and J by 3 bases, 6 bases remained unmatched. The CDR3 loop is CASSLGGLAVYEQYF. As DNA, the CDR3 is TGTGCCAGCAGCCTCGGGGGACTAGCGGTCTACGAGCAGTACTTC.

The V and J genes are TRBV18 and TRBJ1-5; tentatively, D is TRBD1 (5 bases). Trimming left V 3 bases short and J 5 bases short, with 14 bases between. From germline, CDR1 is KGHSH and CDR2 LQKENI. The CDR3 covers 15 residues. DNA of the CDR3: TGTGCCAGCTCACCGGGGCCGCCTCAGGATCAGCCCCAGCATTTT. Translating it yields CASSPGPPQDQPQHF.

The chain links TRBV6-5 to TRBJ1-1; a possible D gene is TRBD1 (6 bases). Trimming removed 7 bases at V and 4 bases at J, with 16 bases between. Germline values: CDR1 MNHEY, CDR2 SVGAGI. This CDR3 is 14 amino acids long. The CDR3 loop reads CASNGHREGTEAFF. In nucleotides, the CDR3 is TGTGCCAGCAACGGCCACAGGGAGGGCACTGAAGCTTTCTTT.

The CDR3: CASSFPSLNEQYF. CDR3 DNA: TGTGCCAGCAGTTTCCCCTCTTTAAACGAGCAGTACTTC. This chain links TRBV27 with TRBJ2-7; no definite D call. From germline, CDR1 is MNHEY and CDR2 SMNVEV (reference sequence). Between the trimmed V and J ends, which lost 3 bases and 5 bases, there was a span of 11 bases. CDR3 length: 13 residues.

This rearrangement joins TRBV2 to TRBJ2-1, with 10 bases identical to TRBD2. The V and J ends lost 7 bases and 9 bases, in that order; junction bases with no gene match: 6. The CDR3 covers 13 residues. In germline, CDR1 is SNHLY, CDR2 FYNNEI. The CDR3 DNA is TGTGCCAGCATCCTAGCGGGAGTGGGTGAGCAGTTCTTC. As protein: CASILAGVGEQFF.

V usage is TRBV6-5 and J usage is TRBJ2-2, with TRBD1 as a possible D gene (6 bases). The CDR3 runs 15 residues. V lost 7 bases and J 4 bases, leaving 16 bases between the germline ends. Looked up from germline, CDR1 is MNHEY and CDR2 is SVGAGI. The CDR3 region is CASTLYRAFTGELFF. CDR3 bases: TGTGCCAGCACGTTATACAGGGCCTTCACCGGGGAGCTGTTTTTT.

The chain couples TRBV7-2 to TRBJ2-3; D gene uncertain. The germline V gene encodes CDR1 SGHTA and CDR2 FQGNSA. The CDR3 contains 13 residues. With 2 bases removed from V and 6 bases from J, the gap between germline ends came to 9 bases. DNA for the CDR3: TGTGCCAGCAGCTTAATGCGGACCGATACGCAGTATTTT. It specifies CASSLMRTDTQYF.

The chain combines TRBV2 with TRBJ2-5; 15 nucleotides align to TRBD2. CDR3 length: 16 residues. V trimming: 5 bases; J trimming: 5 bases; junction bases outside the gene matches: 6. The germline gives CDR1 SNHLY, CDR2 FYNNEI. Here the CDR3 DNA reads TGTGCCAGCAGTCCAGGACTAGCGGGGGGGTTGGAGACCCAGTACTTC. This sequence encodes CASSPGLAGGLETQYF. The variable domain in full, completed from reference TRBV2 and TRBJ2-5, reads EPEVTQTPSHQVTQMGQEVILRCVPISNHLYFYWYRQILGQKVEFLVSFYNNEISEKSEIFDDQFSVERPDGSNFTLKIRSTKLEDSAMYFCASSPGLAGGLETQYFGPGTRLLVL.

This clone was counted only a few times. The CDR3 spells CASSPLKQGWNYGYTF. As DNA, the CDR3 is TGTGCCAGCTCACCCCTGAAACAGGGATGGAACTATGGCTACACCTTC. The chain combines TRBV18 with TRBJ1-2; the D gene is possibly TRBD1 (6 bases). The CDR3 loop spans 16 amino acids. Trimming took 3 bases from V and 2 from J, leaving 16 bases between them. Per germline, CDR1 KGHSH and CDR2 LQKENI.

V gene TRBV11-3 combines with J gene TRBJ2-1; 8 bases agree with TRBD2. V trimming: 1 base; J trimming: 9 bases; junction bases outside the gene matches: 14. The germline CDR1 and CDR2 sequences are SGHNT and YENEEA. The CDR3 is 17 amino acids. As DNA, the CDR3 is TGTGCCAGCAGCTTAGGAGGGTTCGCGGGGGGCAGTGGTGAGCAGTTCTTC. This codes for CASSLGGFAGGSGEQFF.

The chain is built from TRBV6-1 and TRBJ1-3; D may be TRBD1 (6 bases). The V end was cut by 4 bases, the J end by 1 base, with 14 bases between. CDR1 MNHNS and CDR2 SASEGT come from the germline V gene. The CDR3 sequence is 16 residues long. The CDR3 spells CASSAMAQGSGNTIYF. The CDR3 DNA is TGTGCCAGCAGTGCCATGGCACAGGGATCTGGAAACACCATATATTTT.

CDR3 sequence reads: CAIRPDSGANVLTF. CDR3 nucleotide sequence: TGTGCCATCAGACCCGACTCTGGGGCCAACGTCCTGACTTTC. The gene calls are TRBV10-3 and TRBJ2-6; no firm D call. CDR1 ENHRY and CDR2 SYGVKD come from the germline V gene. Trimming removed 6 bases at V and 0 bases at J, with 6 bases between. The CDR3 consists of 14 residues.

The V gene is TRBV19, the J gene TRBJ1-2; D remains unclear. CDR1 and CDR2 from the germline V gene are LNHDA and SQIVND (reference sequence). V gave up 5 bases and J gave up 3 bases, with 19 bases separating them. This CDR3 has 16 amino acids. The CDR3 loop is CASSPRGRQVYYGYTF. CDR3 coding DNA: TGTGCCAGTAGTCCAAGAGGCAGGCAAGTCTACTATGGCTACACCTTC.

This chain joins TRBV6-1 and TRBJ2-1; D perhaps matches TRBD2 (6 bases). Germline V gene data show CDR1 as MNHNS and CDR2 as SASEGT. Trimming left V 4 bases short and J 1 base short, with 11 bases between. The CDR3 runs 15 residues. The CDR3 protein is CASSVGGRSYNEQFF. Here the CDR3 DNA reads TGTGCCAGCAGTGTCGGAGGGAGGTCCTACAATGAGCAGTTCTTC.

The rearrangement links TRBV6-5 to TRBJ2-1, with 9 bases matching TRBD1. CDR3 length: 15 amino acids. Germline CDR1 is MNHEY and CDR2 is SVGAGI. Losses at the gene ends were 6 bases for V and 6 bases for J; bases not matched to a gene: 9. CDR3 loop: CASRSTGQGRNEQFF. In nucleotides, the CDR3 is TGTGCCAGCAGATCGACGGGACAGGGACGCAATGAGCAGTTCTTC.

The chain employs TRBV7-8 and TRBJ1-2; maybe TRBD1 (6 bases). This CDR3 is 13 amino acids long. V was shortened by 3 bases and J by 8 bases, with 13 bases between the two germline ends. Germline V CDR1 and CDR2: SGHVS, FQNEAQ. The CDR3 reads CASSFSGAQGYTF. The CDR3 DNA is TGTGCCAGCAGCTTCTCAGGGGCGCAAGGCTACACCTTC. Using reference TRBV7-8 and TRBJ1-2 for the parts outside the CDR3, the full variable domain is GAGVSQSPRYKVAKRGQDVALRCDPISGHVSLFWYQQALGQGPEFLTYFQNEAQLDKSGLPSDRFFAERPEGSVSTLKIQRTQQEDSAVYLCASSFSGAQGYTFGSGTRLTVV.